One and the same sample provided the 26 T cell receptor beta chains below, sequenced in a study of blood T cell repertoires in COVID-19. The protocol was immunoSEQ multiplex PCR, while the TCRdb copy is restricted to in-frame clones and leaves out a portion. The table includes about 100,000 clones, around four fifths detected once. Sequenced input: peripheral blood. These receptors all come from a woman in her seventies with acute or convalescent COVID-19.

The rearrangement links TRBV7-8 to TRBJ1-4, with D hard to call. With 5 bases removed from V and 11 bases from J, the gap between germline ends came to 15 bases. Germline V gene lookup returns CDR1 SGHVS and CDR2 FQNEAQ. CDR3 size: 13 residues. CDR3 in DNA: TGTGCCAGCAGCATAAACCCCCTTAGCAAACTGTTTTTT. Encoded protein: CASSINPLSKLFF.

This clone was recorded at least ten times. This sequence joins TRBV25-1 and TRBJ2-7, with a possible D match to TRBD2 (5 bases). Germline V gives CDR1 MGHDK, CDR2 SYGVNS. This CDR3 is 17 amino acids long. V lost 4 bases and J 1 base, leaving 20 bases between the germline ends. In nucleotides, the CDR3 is TGTGCCAGCAGTGGACTTAAATGGCAAGGAGGATCCTACGAGCAGTACTTC. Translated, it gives CASSGLKWQGGSYEQYF.

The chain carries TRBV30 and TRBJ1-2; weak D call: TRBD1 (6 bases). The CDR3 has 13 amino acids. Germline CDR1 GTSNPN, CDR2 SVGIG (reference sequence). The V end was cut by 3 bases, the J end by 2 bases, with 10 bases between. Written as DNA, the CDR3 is TGTGCCTGGAGGGCCCAGGGGAACTATGGCTACACCTTC. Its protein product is CAWRAQGNYGYTF.

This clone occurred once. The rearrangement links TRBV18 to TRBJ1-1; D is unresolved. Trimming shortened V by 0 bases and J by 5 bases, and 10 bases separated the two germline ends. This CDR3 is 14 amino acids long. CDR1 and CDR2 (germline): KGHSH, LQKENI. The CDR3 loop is CASSPPPSGTEAFF. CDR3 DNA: TGTGCCAGCTCACCACCGCCTAGCGGGACTGAAGCTTTCTTT.

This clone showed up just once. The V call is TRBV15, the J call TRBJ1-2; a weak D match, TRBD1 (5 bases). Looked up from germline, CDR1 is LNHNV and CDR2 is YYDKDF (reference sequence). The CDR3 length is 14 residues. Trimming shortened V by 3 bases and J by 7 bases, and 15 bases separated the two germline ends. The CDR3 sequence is CATSRDGGFSGYTF. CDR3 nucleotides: TGTGCCACCAGCAGGGACGGGGGGTTCTCTGGCTACACCTTC.

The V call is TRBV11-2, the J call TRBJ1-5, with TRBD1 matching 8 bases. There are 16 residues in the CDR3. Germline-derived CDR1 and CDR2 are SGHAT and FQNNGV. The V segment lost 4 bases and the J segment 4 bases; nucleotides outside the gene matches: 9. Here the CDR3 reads CASSSGRQGSNQPQHF. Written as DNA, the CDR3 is TGTGCCAGCAGCTCGGGGAGACAGGGGAGTAATCAGCCCCAGCATTTT. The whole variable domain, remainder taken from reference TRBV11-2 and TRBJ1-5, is EAGVAQSPRYKIIEKRQSVAFWCNPISGHATLYWYQQILGQGPKLLIQFQNNGVVDDSQLPKDRFSAERLKGVDSTLKIQPAKLEDSAVYLCASSSGRQGSNQPQHFGDGTRLSIL.

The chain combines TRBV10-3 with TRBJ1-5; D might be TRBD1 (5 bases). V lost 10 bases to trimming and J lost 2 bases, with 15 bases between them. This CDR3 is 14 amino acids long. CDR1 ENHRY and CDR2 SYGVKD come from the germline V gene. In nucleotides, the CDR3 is TGTGCCAGTTCTGGGGGGATTGGCAATCAGCCCCAGCATTTT. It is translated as CASSGGIGNQPQHF.

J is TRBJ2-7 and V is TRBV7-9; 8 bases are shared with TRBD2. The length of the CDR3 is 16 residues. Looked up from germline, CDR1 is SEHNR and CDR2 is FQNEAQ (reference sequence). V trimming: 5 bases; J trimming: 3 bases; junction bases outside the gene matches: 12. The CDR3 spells CASSPEAGGGNYEQYF. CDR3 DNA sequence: TGTGCCAGCAGCCCCGAGGCCGGGGGGGGAAACTACGAGCAGTACTTC.

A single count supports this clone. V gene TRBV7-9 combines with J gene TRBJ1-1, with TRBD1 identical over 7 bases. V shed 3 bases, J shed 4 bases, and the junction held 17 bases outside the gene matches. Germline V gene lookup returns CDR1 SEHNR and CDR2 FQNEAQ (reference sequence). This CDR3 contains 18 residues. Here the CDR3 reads CASSFRDSNSLRGTEAFF. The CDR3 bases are TGTGCCAGCAGCTTCCGGGACAGTAATTCCCTGAGGGGCACTGAAGCTTTCTTT. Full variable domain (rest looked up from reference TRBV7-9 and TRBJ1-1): DTGVSQNPRHKITKRGQNVTFRCDPISEHNRLYWYRQTLGQGPEFLTYFQNEAQLEKSRLLSDRFSAERPKGSFSTLEIQRTEQGDSAMYLCASSFRDSNSLRGTEAFFGQGTRLTVV.

CDR3 loop: CASTPEMGGNEAFF. CDR3 nucleotide sequence: TGTGCCAGCACCCCTGAAATGGGGGGAAATGAAGCTTTCTTT. This chain links TRBV27 with TRBJ1-1, with a tentative D call TRBD1 (5 bases). CDR3 length equals 14 residues. Germline V gives CDR1 MNHEY, CDR2 SMNVEV (reference sequence). Trimming pared 7 bases from V and 7 bases from J, leaving 19 bases between.

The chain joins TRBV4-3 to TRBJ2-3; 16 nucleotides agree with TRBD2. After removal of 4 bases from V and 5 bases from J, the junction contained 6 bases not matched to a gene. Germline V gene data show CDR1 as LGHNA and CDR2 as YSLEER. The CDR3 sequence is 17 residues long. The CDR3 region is CASSLSGLAGGQDTQYF. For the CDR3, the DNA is TGCGCCAGCAGCCTCTCGGGACTAGCGGGGGGGCAAGATACGCAGTATTTT.

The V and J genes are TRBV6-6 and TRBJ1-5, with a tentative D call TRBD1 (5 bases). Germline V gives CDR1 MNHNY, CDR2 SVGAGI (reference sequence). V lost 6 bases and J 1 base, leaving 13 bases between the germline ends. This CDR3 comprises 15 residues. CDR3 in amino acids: CASRPRDSSNQPQHF. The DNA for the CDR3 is TGTGCCAGCAGACCCAGGGACTCGAGCAATCAGCCCCAGCATTTT.

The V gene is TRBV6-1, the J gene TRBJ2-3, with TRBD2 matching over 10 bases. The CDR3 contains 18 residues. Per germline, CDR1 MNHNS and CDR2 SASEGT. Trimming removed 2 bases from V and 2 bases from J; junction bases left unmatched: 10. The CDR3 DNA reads TGTGCCAGCAGTGAAAACCCGGCTAGCGGGGGCCTCACAGATACGCAGTATTTT. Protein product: CASSENPASGGLTDTQYF.

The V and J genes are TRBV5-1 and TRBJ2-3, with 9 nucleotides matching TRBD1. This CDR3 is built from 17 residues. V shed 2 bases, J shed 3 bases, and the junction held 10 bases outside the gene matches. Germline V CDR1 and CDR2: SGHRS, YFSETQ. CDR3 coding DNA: TGCGCCAGCAGCTTCACCGAGTCCGGGACAGGGACAGATACGCAGTATTTT. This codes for CASSFTESGTGTDTQYF.

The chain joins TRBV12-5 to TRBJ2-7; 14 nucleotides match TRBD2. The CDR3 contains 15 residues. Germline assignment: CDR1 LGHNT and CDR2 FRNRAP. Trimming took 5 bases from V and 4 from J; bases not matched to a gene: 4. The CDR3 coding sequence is TGTGCTAGTGGTACACGACTAGCGGGGGGGTACGAGCAGTACTTC. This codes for CASGTRLAGGYEQYF.

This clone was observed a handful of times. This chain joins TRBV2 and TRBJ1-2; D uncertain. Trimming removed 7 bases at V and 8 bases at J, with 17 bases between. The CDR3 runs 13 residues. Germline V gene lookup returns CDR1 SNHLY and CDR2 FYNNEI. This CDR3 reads CASTGRDGRGYTF. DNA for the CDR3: TGTGCCAGCACGGGAAGAGACGGGCGAGGCTACACCTTC.

CDR3 coding DNA: TGTGCCAGCAGTTACGAGCGGGGGCAGAGCACTGAAGCTTTCTTT. Amino acids: CASSYERGQSTEAFF. This chain connects TRBV6-5 to TRBJ1-1, with D perhaps TRBD1 (6 bases). Germline-derived CDR1 and CDR2 are MNHEY and SVGAGI. The ends were cut back, 2 bases at V and 4 bases at J, with 14 bases in the middle. The CDR3 is made up of 15 amino acids.

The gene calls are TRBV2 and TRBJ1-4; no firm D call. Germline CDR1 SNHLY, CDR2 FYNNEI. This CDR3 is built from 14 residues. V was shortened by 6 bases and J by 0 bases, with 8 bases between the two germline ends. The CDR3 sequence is CASRVRATNEKLFF. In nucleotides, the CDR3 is TGTGCCAGCAGGGTGCGAGCAACTAATGAAAAACTGTTTTTT.

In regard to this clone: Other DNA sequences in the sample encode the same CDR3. Here the CDR3 reads CASSLAGGLTNEKLFF. The DNA of the CDR3 is TGTGCCAGCAGCTTGGCCGGCGGTTTAACTAATGAAAAACTGTTTTTT. This chain joins TRBV5-6 and TRBJ1-4; D is unresolved. Trimming removed 0 bases at V and 1 base at J, with 10 bases between. This CDR3 is built from 16 residues. The germline V gene has CDR1 SGHDT and CDR2 YYEEEE.

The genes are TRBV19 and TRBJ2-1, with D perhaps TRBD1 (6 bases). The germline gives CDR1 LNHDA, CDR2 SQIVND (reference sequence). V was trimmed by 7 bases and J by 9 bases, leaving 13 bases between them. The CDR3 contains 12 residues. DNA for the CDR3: TGTGCCAGTAAGACAGGATGGGGTGAGCAGTTCTTC. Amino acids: CASKTGWGEQFF.

This CDR3 reads CASSPTSGGGNEQFF. CDR3 DNA sequence: TGTGCCAGCAGCCCAACTAGCGGGGGGGGTAATGAGCAGTTCTTC. V gene TRBV9 combines with J gene TRBJ2-1, with 13 bases fitting TRBD2. The J segment lost 7 bases and the V segment lost 4 bases, leaving 5 bases of the junction unmatched. This CDR3 comprises 15 residues. Looked up from germline, CDR1 is SGDLS and CDR2 is YYNGEE.

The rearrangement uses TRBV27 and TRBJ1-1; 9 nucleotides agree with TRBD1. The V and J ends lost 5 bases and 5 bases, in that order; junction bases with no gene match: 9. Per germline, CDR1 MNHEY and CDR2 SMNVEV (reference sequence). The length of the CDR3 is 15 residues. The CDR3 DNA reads TGTGCCAGCAGTCCCCAGACAGGGGGGTGGACTGAAGCTTTCTTT. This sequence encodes CASSPQTGGWTEAFF.

The CDR3 DNA is TGTGCCATCAGTGAGTCACAGGACCCTGATCAGCCCCAGCATTTT. Protein sequence: CAISESQDPDQPQHF. The chain is built from TRBV10-3 and TRBJ1-5; D might be TRBD1 (5 bases). V dropped 0 bases and J dropped 5 bases, with 11 bases sitting between them. CDR3 size: 15 residues. In germline, CDR1 is ENHRY, CDR2 SYGVKD.

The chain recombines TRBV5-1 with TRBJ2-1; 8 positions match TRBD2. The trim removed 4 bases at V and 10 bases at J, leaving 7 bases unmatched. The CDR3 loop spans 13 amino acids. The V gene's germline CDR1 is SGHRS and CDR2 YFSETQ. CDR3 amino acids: CASSHREGFEQFF. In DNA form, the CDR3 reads TGCGCCAGCAGCCACCGGGAGGGATTCGAGCAGTTCTTC.

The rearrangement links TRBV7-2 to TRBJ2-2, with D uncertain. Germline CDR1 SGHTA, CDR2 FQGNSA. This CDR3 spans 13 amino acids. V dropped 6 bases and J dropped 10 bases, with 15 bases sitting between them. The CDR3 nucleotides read TGTGCCAGCAGTATGGGCCCCCTGGAGGAGCTGTTTTTT. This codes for CASSMGPLEELFF.

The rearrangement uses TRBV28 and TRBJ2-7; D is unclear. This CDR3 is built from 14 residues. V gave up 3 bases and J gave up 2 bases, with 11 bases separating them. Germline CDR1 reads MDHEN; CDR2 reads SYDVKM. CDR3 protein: CASSLRTAPYEQYV. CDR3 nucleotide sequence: TGTGCCAGCAGTTTGCGAACAGCTCCCTACGAGCAGTACGTC.